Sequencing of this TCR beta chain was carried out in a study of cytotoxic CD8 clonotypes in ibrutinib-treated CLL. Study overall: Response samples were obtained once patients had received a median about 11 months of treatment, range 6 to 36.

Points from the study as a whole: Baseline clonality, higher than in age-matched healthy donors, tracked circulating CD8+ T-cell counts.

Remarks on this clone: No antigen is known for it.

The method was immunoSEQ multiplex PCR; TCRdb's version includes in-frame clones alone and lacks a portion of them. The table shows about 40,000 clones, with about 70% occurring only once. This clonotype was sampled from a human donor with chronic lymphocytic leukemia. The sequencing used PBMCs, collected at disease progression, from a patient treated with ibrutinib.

In DNA form, the CDR3 reads TGTGCCAGCAGCGCGGGGCGGGGGGGCCGAACAGATACGCAGTATTTT. It yields the protein CASSAGRGGRTDTQYF. This rearrangement joins TRBV13 to TRBJ2-3; 9 nucleotides align to TRBD2. Trimming removed 5 bases from V and 3 bases from J; junction bases left unmatched: 9. Per the germline V gene, CDR1 is PRHDT and CDR2 is FYEKMQ (reference sequence). The CDR3 is 16 residues long. Filled out from reference TRBV13 and TRBJ2-3, the complete variable domain reads AAGVIQSPRHLIKEKRETATLKCYPIPRHDTVYWYQQGPGQDPQFLISFYEKMQSDKGSIPDRFSAQQFSDYHSELNMSSLELGDSALYFCASSAGRGGRTDTQYFGPGTRLTVL.